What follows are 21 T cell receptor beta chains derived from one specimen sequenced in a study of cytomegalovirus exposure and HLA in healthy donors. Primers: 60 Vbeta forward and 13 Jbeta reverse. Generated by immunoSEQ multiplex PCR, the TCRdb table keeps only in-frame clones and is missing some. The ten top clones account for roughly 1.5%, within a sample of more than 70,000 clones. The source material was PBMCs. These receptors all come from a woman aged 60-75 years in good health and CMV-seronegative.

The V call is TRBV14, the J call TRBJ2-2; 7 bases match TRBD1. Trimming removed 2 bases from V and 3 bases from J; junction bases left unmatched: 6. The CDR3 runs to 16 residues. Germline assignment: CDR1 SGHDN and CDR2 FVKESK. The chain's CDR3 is CASSQRTGVDTGELFF. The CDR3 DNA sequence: TGTGCCAGCAGCCAACGAACAGGGGTCGACACCGGGGAGCTGTTTTTT.

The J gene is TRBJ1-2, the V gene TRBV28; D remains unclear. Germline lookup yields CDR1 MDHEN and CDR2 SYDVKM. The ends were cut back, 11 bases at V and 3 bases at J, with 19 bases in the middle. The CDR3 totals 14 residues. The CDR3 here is CALAAVGFDYGYTF. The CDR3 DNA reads TGTGCCCTGGCGGCAGTTGGCTTTGACTATGGCTACACCTTC.

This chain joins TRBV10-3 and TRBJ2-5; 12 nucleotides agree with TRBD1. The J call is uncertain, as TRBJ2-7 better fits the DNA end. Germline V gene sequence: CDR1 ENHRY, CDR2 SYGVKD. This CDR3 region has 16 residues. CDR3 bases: TGTGCCATCAGTGAGGCAAAGGGACAGGGGGCGTCCGAGCAGTACTTC. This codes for CAISEAKGQGASEQYF.

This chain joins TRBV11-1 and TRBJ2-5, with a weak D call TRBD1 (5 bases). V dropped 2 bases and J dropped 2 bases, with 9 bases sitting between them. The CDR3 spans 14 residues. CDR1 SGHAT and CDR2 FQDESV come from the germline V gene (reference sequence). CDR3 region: CASSLSRAQETQYF. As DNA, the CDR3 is TGTGCCAGCAGCTTAAGCAGGGCGCAAGAGACCCAGTACTTC. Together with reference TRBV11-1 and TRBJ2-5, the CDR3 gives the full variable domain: EAEVAQSPRYKITEKSQAVAFWCDPISGHATLYWYRQILGQGPELLVQFQDESVVDDSQLPKDRFSAERLKGVDSTLKIQPAELGDSAMYLCASSLSRAQETQYFGPGTRLLVL.

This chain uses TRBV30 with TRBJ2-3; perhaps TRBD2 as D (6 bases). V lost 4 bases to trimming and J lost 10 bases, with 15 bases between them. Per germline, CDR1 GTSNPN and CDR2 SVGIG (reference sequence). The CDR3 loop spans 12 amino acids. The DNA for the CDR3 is TGTGCCTGGAAAGGCGGGACCAGGCCGCAGTATTTT. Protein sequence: CAWKGGTRPQYF. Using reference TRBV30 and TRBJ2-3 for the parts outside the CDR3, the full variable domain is SQTIHQWPATLVQPVGSPLSLECTVEGTSNPNLYWYRQAAGRGLQLLFYSVGIGQISSEVPQNLSASRPQDRQFILSSKKLLLSDSGFYLCAWKGGTRPQYFGPGTRLTVL.

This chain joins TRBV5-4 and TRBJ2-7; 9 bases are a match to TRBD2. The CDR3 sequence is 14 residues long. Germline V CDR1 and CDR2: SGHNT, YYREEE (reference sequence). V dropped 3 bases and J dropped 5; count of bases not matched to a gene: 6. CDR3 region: CASSSVAGVDEQYF. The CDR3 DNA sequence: TGTGCCAGCAGCTCGGTAGCGGGAGTGGACGAGCAGTACTTC.

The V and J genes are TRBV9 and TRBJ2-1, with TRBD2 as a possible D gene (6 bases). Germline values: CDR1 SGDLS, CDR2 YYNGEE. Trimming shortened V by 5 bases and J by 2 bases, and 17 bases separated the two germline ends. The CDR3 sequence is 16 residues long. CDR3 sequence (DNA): TGTGCCAGCAGTCCCCTGGGGGGAATCACCTACAATGAGCAGTTCTTC. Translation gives CASSPLGGITYNEQFF.

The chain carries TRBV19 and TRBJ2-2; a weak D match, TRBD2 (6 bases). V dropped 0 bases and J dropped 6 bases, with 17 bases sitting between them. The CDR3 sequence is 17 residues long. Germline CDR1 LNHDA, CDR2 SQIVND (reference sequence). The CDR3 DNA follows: TGTGCCAGTAGTATAGACCTAGCGTCGAGGGTTTCCGGGGAGCTGTTTTTT. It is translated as CASSIDLASRVSGELFF.

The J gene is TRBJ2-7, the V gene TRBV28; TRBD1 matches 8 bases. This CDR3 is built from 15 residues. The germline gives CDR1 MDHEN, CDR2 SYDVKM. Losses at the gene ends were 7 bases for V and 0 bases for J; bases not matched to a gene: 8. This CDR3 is CASKRRTGGSYEQYF. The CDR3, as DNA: TGTGCCAGCAAGAGAAGAACAGGGGGCTCCTACGAGCAGTACTTC.

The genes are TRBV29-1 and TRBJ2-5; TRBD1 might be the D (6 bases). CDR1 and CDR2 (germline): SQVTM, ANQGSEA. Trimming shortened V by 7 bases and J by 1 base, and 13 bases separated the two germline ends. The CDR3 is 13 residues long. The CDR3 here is CSAAQGIQETQYF. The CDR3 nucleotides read TGCAGCGCGGCCCAGGGGATCCAAGAGACCCAGTACTTC.

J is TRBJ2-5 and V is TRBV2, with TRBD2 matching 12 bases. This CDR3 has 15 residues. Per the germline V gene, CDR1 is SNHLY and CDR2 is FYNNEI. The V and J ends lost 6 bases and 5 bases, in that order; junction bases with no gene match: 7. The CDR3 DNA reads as TGTGCCAGCAGACGTGGGACTAGCGGGTCGGAGACCCAGTACTTC. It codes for CASRRGTSGSETQYF.

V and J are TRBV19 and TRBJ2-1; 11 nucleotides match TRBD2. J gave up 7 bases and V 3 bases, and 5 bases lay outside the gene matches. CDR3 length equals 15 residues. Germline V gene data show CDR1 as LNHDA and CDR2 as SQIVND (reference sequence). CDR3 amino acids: CASSIGASGRNEQFF. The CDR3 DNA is TGTGCCAGTAGTATCGGGGCTAGCGGGAGGAATGAGCAGTTCTTC.

The chain's CDR3 is CASSPGLAGPYQETQYF. For the CDR3, the DNA is TGTGCCAGCAGCCCAGGACTAGCGGGGCCGTACCAAGAGACCCAGTACTTC. The J gene is TRBJ2-5, the V gene TRBV7-9, with 12 bases lining up with TRBD2. Per germline, CDR1 SEHNR and CDR2 FQNEAQ (reference sequence). Germline trimming cut 5 bases from V and 0 bases from J; bases unmatched to any gene: 7. The CDR3 sequence is 17 residues long.

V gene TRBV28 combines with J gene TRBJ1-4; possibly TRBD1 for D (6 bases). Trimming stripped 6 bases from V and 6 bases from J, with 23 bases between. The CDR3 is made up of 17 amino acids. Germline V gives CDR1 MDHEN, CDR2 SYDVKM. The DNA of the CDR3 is TGTGCCAGCAGCCTCTATACTTTGCGGACAGATGATGAAAAACTGTTTTTT. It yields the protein CASSLYTLRTDDEKLFF.

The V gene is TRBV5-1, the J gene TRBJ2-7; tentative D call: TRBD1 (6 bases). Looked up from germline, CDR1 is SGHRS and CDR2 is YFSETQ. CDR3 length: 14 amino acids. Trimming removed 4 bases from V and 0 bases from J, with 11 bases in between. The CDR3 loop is CASSTQTGSYEQYF. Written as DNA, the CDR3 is TGCGCCAGCAGCACACAGACAGGCTCCTACGAGCAGTACTTC.

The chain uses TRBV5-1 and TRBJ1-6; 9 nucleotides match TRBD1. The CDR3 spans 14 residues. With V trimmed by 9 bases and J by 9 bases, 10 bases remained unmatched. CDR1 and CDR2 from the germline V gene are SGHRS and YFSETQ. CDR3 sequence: CATTTTGGGSPLHF. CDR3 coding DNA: TGCGCCACCACTACGACAGGGGGAGGTTCACCCCTCCACTTT.

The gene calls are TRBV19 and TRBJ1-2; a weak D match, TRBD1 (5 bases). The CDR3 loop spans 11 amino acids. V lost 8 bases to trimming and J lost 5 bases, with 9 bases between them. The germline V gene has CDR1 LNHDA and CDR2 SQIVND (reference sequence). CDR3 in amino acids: CASEAGYGYTF. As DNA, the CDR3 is TGTGCCAGTGAGGCAGGGTATGGCTACACCTTC.

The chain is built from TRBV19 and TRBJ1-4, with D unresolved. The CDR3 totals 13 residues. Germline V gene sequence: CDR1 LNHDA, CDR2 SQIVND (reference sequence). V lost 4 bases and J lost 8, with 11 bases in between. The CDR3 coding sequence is TGTGCCAGTAGTAGGCAGGTTATCGAAAAACTGTTTTTT. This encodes CASSRQVIEKLFF.

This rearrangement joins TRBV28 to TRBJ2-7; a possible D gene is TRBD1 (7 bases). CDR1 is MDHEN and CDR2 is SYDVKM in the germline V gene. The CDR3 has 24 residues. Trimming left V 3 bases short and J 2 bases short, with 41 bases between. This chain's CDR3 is CASSFQAGQTFLLGNGVPTYEQYF. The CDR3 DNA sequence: TGTGCCAGCAGTTTCCAGGCGGGACAGACGTTCTTGCTCGGTAATGGCGTTCCGACCTACGAGCAGTACTTC.

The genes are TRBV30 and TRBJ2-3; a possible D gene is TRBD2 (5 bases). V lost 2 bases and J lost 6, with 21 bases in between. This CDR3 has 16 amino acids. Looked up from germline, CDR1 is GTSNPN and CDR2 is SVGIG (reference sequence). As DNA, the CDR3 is TGTGCCTGGAGTCTGGACTTTGACTTAACATGGGATACGCAGTATTTT. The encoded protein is CAWSLDFDLTWDTQYF.

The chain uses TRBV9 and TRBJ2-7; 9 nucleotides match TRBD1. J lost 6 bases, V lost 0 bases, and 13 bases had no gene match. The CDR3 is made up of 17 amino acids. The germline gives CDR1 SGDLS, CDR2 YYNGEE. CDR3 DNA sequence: TGTGCCAGCAGCGTAGCCGGACCGGGACAGGGCCAGGGCGAGCAGTACTTC. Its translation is CASSVAGPGQGQGEQYF.